This paragraph reports one T cell receptor beta chain. No antigen is known for it. Sorted-subset replicate PCR reactions were performed with approximately 200 ng DNA, corresponding to roughly 29,000 T cell genomes. Data came from immunoSEQ multiplex PCR; TCRdb stores just in-frame clones and leaves some out. This sample carries around 1,900,000 clones, roughly 95% of them seen once, and the ten largest clones take about 1.6%. The data originate from a study of shared clonotypes between healthy human individuals. Study-wide points: In a few donors, around 5% of naive CD4 clonotypes appeared in common. Generation probability values for non-shared clonotypes were lower than those for clonotypes shared by all four donors.

Selected positively for CCR7 and CD45RO-negative, naive CD8 cells excluded terminally differentiated effector memory CD45RA+ cells. Each of the donors was a healthy adult who was HIV-negative and had not had a recent acute infection or vaccination. Trimming shortened V by 0 bases and J by 2 bases, and 11 bases separated the two germline ends. Per germline, CDR1 MGHRA and CDR2 YSYEKL. This CDR3 is built from 16 residues. Sequencing was performed on naive CD8+ T cells from PBMCs. The clonotype originates from a man between 18 and 29 years old in good health. Some clones in this sample may be carry-over from other donors' samples. The chain is built from TRBV4-1 and TRBJ2-1, with D uncertain. The DNA of the CDR3 is TGCGCCAGCAGCCAAGATCGCAGTGTTACCTACAATGAGCAGTTCTTC. This translates into CASSQDRSVTYNEQFF.